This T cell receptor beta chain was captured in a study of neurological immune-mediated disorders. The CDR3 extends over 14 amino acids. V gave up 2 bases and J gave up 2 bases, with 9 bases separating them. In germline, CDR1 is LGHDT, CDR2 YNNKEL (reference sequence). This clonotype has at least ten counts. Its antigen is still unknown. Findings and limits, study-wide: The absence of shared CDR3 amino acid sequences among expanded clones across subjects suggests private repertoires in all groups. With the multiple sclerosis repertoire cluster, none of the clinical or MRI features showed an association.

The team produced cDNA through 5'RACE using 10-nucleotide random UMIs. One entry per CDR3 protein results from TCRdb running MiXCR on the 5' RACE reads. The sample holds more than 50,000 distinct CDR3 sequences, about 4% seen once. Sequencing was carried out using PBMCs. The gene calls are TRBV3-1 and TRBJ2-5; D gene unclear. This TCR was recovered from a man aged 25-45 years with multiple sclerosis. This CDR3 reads CASSQRTQQETQYF. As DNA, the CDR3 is TGTGCCAGCAGCCAAAGAACACAACAAGAGACCCAGTACTTC.